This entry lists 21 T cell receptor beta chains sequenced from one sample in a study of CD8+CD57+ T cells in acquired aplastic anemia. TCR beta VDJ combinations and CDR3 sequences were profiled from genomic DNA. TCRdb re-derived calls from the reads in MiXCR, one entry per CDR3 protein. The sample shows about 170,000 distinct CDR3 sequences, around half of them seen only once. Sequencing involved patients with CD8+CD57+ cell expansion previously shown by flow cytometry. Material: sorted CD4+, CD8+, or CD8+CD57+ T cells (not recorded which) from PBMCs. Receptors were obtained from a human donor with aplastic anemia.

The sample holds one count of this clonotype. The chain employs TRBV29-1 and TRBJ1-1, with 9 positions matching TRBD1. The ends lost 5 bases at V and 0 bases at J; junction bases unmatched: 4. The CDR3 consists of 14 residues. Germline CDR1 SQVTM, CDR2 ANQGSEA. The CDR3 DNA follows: TGCAGCGTTACAGGGGGCAGGATGAACACTGAAGCTTTCTTT. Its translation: CSVTGGRMNTEAFF.

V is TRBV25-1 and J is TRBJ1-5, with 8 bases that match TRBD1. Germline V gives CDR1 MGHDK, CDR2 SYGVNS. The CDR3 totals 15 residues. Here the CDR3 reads CTNSPPGQGNQPQHF. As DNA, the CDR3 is TGTACCAACAGTCCTCCGGGACAGGGCAATCAGCCCCAGCATTTT.

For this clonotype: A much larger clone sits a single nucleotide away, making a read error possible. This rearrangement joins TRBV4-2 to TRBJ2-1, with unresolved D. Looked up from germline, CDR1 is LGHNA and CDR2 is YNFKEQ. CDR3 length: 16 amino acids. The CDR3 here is CASSQDRAHSYSEQFF. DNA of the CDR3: TGTGCCAGCAGCCAAGATCGTGCTCACTCCTACAGTGAGCAGTTCTTC.

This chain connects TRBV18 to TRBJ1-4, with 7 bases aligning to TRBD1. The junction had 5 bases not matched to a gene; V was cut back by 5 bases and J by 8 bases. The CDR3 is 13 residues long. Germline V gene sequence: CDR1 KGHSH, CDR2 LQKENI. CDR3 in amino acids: CASSLKQGEKLFF. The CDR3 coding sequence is TGTGCCAGCTCATTAAAACAGGGGGAAAAACTGTTTTTT.

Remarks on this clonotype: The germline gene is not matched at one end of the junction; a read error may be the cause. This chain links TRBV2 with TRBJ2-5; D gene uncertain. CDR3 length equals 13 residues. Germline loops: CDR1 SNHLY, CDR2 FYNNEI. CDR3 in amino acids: CASSDSLTTIGPF. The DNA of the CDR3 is TGTGCCAGCAGTGACAGCCTTACTACCATCGGACCCTTC.

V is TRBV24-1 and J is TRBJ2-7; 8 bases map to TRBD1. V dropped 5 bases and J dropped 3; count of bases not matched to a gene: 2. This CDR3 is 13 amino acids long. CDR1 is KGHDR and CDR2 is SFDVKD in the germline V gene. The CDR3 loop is CATSAGGNYEQYF. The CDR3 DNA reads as TGTGCCACCAGTGCAGGGGGCAACTACGAGCAGTACTTC.

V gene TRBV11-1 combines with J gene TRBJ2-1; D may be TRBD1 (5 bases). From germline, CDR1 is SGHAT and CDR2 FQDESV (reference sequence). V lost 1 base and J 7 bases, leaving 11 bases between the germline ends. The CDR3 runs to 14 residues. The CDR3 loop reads CASSLEGAGNEQFF. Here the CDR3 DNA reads TGTGCCAGCAGCTTAGAAGGGGCAGGTAATGAGCAGTTCTTC.

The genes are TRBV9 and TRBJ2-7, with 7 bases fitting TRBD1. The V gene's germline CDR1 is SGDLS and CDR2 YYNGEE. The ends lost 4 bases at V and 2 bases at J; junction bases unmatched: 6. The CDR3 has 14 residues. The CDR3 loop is CASSLTTGTYEQYF. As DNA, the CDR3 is TGTGCCAGCAGCTTGACGACAGGGACCTACGAGCAGTACTTC.

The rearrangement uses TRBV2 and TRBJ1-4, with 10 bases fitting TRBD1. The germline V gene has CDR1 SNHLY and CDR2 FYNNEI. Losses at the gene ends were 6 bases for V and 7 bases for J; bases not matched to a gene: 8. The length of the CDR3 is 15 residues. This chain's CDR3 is CASRRGTGVSEKLFF. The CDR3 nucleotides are TGTGCCAGCAGGAGAGGGACAGGGGTTAGTGAAAAACTGTTTTTT.

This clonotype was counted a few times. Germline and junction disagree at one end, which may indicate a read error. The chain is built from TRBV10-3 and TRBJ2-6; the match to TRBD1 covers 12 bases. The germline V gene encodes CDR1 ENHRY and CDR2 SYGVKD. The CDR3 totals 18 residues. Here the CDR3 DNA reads TGTGCCAGCAGTTACTCGGGACAGGGGGCAACTGGGGCCAACGTCCTGACTTTC. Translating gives CASSYSGQGATGANVLTF.

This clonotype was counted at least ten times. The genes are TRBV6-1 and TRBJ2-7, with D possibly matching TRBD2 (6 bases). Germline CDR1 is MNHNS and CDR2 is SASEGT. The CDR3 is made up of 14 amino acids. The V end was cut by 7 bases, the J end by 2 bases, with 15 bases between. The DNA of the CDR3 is TGTGCCAGCACCGGAGGGACCGCTGCCTACGAGCAGTACTTC. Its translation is CASTGGTAAYEQYF.

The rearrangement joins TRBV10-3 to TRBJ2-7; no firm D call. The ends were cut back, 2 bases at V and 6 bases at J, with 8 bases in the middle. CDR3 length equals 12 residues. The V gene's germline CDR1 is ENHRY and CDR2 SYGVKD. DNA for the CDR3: TGTGCCATCAGTGAGCCCCGTGGCGAGCAGTACTTC. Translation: CAISEPRGEQYF.

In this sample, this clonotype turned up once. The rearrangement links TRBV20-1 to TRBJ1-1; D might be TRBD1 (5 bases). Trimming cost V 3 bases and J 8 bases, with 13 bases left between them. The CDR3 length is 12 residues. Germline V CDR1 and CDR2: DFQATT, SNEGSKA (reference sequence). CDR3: CSASPGGAEAFF. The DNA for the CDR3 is TGCAGTGCTAGCCCCGGTGGGGCCGAAGCTTTCTTT.

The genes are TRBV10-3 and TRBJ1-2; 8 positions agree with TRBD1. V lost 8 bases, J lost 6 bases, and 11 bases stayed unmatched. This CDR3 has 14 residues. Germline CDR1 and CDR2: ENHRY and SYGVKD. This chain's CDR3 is CAIRSPGQVDGYTF. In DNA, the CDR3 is TGTGCCATCCGCTCACCGGGACAGGTGGATGGCTACACCTTC.

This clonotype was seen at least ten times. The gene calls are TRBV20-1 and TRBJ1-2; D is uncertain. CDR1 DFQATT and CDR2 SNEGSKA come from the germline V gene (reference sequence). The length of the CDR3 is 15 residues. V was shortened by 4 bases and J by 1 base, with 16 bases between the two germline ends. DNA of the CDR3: TGCAGTGCTAATCCCTTTGACACGGATAACTATGGCTACACCTTC. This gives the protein CSANPFDTDNYGYTF.

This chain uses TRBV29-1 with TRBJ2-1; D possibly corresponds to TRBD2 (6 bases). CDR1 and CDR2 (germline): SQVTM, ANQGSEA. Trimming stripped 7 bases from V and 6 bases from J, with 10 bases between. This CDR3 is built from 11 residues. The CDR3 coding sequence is TGCAGCGCGACTAGTTTCAATGAGCAGTTCTTC. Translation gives CSATSFNEQFF.

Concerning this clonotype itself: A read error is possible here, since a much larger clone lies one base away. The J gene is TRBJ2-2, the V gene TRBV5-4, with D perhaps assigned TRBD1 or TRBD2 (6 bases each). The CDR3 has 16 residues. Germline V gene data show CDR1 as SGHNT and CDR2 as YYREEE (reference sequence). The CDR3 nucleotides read TGTGCCAGCGGCTTGGTTAGGGGGGCTAGCACCGGGGAGCTGTTTTTT. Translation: CASGLVRGASTGELFF.

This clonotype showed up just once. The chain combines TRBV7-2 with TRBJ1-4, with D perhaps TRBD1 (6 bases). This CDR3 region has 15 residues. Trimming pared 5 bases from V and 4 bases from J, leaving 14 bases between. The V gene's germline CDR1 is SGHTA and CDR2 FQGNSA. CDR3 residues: CASSLSRGYNEKLFF. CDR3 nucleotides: TGTGCCAGCAGCCTGAGCAGGGGATATAATGAAAAACTGTTTTTT.

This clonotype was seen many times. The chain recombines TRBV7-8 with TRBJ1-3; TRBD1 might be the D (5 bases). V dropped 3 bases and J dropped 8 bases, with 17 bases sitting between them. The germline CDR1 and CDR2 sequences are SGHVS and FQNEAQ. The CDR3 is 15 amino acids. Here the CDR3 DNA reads TGTGCCAGCAGCTTCCCCGGGACTGTGGAAGACACCATATATTTT. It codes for CASSFPGTVEDTIYF.

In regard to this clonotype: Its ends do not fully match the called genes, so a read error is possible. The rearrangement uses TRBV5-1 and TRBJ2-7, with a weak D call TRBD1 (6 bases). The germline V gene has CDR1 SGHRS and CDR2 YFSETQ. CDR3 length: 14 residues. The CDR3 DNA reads TGCGCCAGCAGCTTGGCGTGGACAGACTACGAGCAGTGCTTC. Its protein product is CASSLAWTDYEQCF.

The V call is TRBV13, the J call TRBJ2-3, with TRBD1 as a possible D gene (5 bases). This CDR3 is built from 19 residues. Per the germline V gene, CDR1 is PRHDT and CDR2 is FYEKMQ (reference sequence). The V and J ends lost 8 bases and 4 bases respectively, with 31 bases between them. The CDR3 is CASRRVGFQAKLGADTQYF. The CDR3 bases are TGTGCCAGCCGCCGGGTGGGGTTTCAGGCTAAGCTAGGGGCAGATACGCAGTATTTT.